This T cell receptor beta chain was found in a study of shared clonotypes between healthy human individuals. Findings of the study overall: It was observed that 5% to 6% of naive CD4 clonotypes were shared across a few donors.

The length of the CDR3 is 14 residues. The V gene's germline CDR1 is MNHNS and CDR2 SASEGT. V was cut by 5 bases and J by 4 bases, with 11 bases left in between. Clones were read by immunoSEQ multiplex PCR, and TCRdb kept only the in-frame ones, dropping some. The sample carries about 730,000 clones, roughly 72% recorded once. There were only Caucasian adults among the donors, and all lived in Nashville, Tennessee. In regard to this clone: No antigen is known for it.

The TCR originated in a woman aged 25 to 39 in good health. The sample consisted of memory CD4+ T cells sorted from blood. Sample subset: CD45RA-negative fraction. V usage is TRBV6-1 and J usage is TRBJ2-2; D gene unclear. The CDR3 nucleotides are TGTGCCAGCAGTTCCGAACCTGGCACCGGGGAGCTGTTTTTT. Its protein product is CASSSEPGTGELFF.